This entry lists 26 T cell receptor beta chains sequenced from one sample in a study of blood T cell repertoires in COVID-19. Measured with immunoSEQ multiplex PCR; TCRdb has only the in-frame clones, and not every one. The data show 200,000 to 250,000 clones, 84% seen once. The sample comprised PBMCs or T cells enriched from blood (not recorded which). These receptor sequences come from a woman aged 40 to 50 who had recovered from COVID-19.

The rearrangement joins TRBV27 to TRBJ2-7, with a weak D call TRBD2 (5 bases). The germline V gene encodes CDR1 MNHEY and CDR2 SMNVEV (reference sequence). The CDR3 covers 11 residues. Trimming removed 9 bases from V and 4 bases from J, with 10 bases in between. In nucleotides, the CDR3 is TGTGCCAGTATGAGAGGGTACGAGCAGTACTTC. Its protein product is CASMRGYEQYF.

The rearrangement links TRBV10-3 to TRBJ1-2; D ambiguous. Germline CDR1 is ENHRY and CDR2 is SYGVKD. This CDR3 region has 14 residues. Trimming stripped 4 bases from V and 8 bases from J, with 17 bases between. In DNA form, the CDR3 reads TGTGCCATCAGTGTTCCGAGCGGGGAAATGGGCTACACCTTC. This translates into CAISVPSGEMGYTF.

This clone was picked up one time. The chain recombines TRBV11-2 with TRBJ1-1; no clear D. The CDR3 sequence is 13 residues long. CDR1 is SGHAT and CDR2 is FQNNGV in the germline V gene. Trimming cost V 1 base and J 5 bases, with 8 bases left between them. CDR3 sequence reads: CASSLVTGTEAFF. The DNA of the CDR3 is TGTGCCAGCAGCTTAGTTACGGGAACTGAAGCTTTCTTT.

The V and J genes are TRBV28 and TRBJ1-2, with 9 bases fitting TRBD1. The CDR3 has 15 residues. V was pared by 5 bases and J by 4 bases, with 8 bases of the junction left unmatched. Germline loops: CDR1 MDHEN, CDR2 SYDVKM. CDR3 residues: CASSRLGQGGYGYTF. CDR3 bases: TGTGCCAGCAGTCGCCTGGGACAGGGTGGCTATGGCTACACCTTC.

The V call is TRBV21-1, the J call TRBJ1-5; TRBD1, the table's D call, lacks a check against the DNA. TRBV21-1 represents a pseudogene. The CDR3 covers 16 residues. The CDR3 here is CASSFHRDKERKPQHF. CDR3 sequence (DNA): TGTGCCAGCAGCTTCCACCGGGACAAGGAGCGGAAGCCCCAGCATTTT.

This clone was counted once. The chain recombines TRBV30 with TRBJ2-5, with TRBD1 as a possible D gene (6 bases). Germline-derived CDR1 and CDR2 are GTSNPN and SVGIG (reference sequence). CDR3 size: 13 residues. V was clipped by 1 base and J by 5 bases, with 11 bases between them. CDR3 residues: CAWSEGVVETQYF. The DNA for the CDR3 is TGTGCCTGGAGTGAGGGGGTTGTGGAGACCCAGTACTTC.

The chain is built from TRBV5-1 and TRBJ1-1, with D possibly matching TRBD1 (6 bases). The V gene's germline CDR1 is SGHRS and CDR2 YFSETQ. V lost 2 bases and J 0 bases, leaving 11 bases between the germline ends. The CDR3 spans 15 residues. CDR3 DNA: TGCGCCAGCAGCTTTTACGGACAGCTGAACACTGAAGCTTTCTTT. Residues: CASSFYGQLNTEAFF. The full variable domain, in which reference TRBV5-1 and TRBJ1-1 provide the parts outside the CDR3, is KAGVTQTPRYLIKTRGQQVTLSCSPISGHRSVSWYQQTPGQGLQFLFEYFSETQRNKGNFPGRFSGRQFSNSRSEMNVSTLELGDSALYLCASSFYGQLNTEAFFGQGTRLTVV.

CDR3 amino acids: CASSYRTGGNQPQHF. For the CDR3, the DNA is TGTGCCAGCAGTTACAGGACTGGGGGCAATCAGCCCCAGCATTTT. The rearrangement links TRBV6-2 or TRBV6-3 to TRBJ1-5; D is unresolved. Germline V gene lookup returns CDR1 MNHEY and CDR2 SVGEGT. The CDR3 is 15 amino acids. The V gene lost 2 bases and the J gene lost 2 bases, with 10 bases spanning the gap.

This chain uses TRBV3-1 (or the pseudogene TRBV3-2) with TRBJ1-2; 10 bases are shared with TRBD1. Losses at the gene ends were 2 bases for V and 4 bases for J; bases not matched to a gene: 7. Germline V CDR1 and CDR2: LGHDT, YNNKEL (reference sequence). The CDR3 totals 16 residues. The DNA for the CDR3 is TGTGCCAGCAGCCAACCCGGGACAGGGGTCGCCTATGGCTACACCTTC. It encodes CASSQPGTGVAYGYTF.

The chain is built from TRBV15 and TRBJ1-2; TRBD1 might be the D (5 bases). This CDR3 contains 15 residues. Germline V CDR1 and CDR2: LNHNV, YYDKDF (reference sequence). Trimming cost V 0 bases and J 4 bases, with 12 bases left between them. CDR3 nucleotides: TGTGCCACCAGCAGAGAACGGGAGGGGTCCTATGGCTACACCTTC. It specifies CATSREREGSYGYTF. The variable domain in full, completed from reference TRBV15 and TRBJ1-2, reads DAMVIQNPRYQVTQFGKPVTLSCSQTLNHNVMYWYQQKSSQAPKLLFHYYDKDFNNEADTPDNFQSRRPNTSFCFLDIRSPGLGDTAMYLCATSREREGSYGYTFGSGTRLTVV.

The rearrangement links TRBV21-1 to TRBJ2-1; TRBD1, as called in the table, went unchecked against the DNA. TRBV21-1 is a pseudogene locus. The CDR3 has 18 residues. The CDR3 sequence is CASSKVSDRGQFRDEQFF. As DNA, the CDR3 is TGTGCCAGCAGCAAAGTTTCGGACAGGGGGCAGTTCCGGGATGAGCAGTTCTTC.

The rearrangement joins TRBV7-8 to TRBJ2-7, with D unclear. From germline, CDR1 is SGHVS and CDR2 FQNEAQ. V gave up 1 base and J gave up 5 bases, with 15 bases separating them. This CDR3 comprises 15 residues. The DNA of the CDR3 is TGTGCCAGCAGCTTAGGGAGACTGCCCAAGAACGAGCAGTACGTC. As protein: CASSLGRLPKNEQYV.

The chain links TRBV25-1 to TRBJ2-1; 9 bases fit TRBD1. The CDR3 loop spans 15 amino acids. Germline loops: CDR1 MGHDK, CDR2 SYGVNS. V lost 6 bases to trimming and J lost 2 bases; unmatched junction nucleotides: 5. CDR3 in DNA: TGTGCCAGCAGCCACCGGGACAGGGCCTACAATGAGCAGTTCTTC. Residues: CASSHRDRAYNEQFF. Drawing the rest from reference TRBV25-1 and TRBJ2-1, the complete variable domain is EADIYQTPRYLVIGTGKKITLECSQTMGHDKMYWYQQDPGMELHLIHYSYGVNSTEKGDLSSESTVSRIRTEHFPLTLESARPSHTSQYLCASSHRDRAYNEQFFGPGTRLTVL.

The CDR3 region is CSASLGRIDYGYTF. The CDR3 DNA reads TGCAGTGCTAGTCTGGGGCGGATAGACTATGGCTACACCTTC. The chain recombines TRBV20-1 with TRBJ1-2; weak D call: TRBD1 (5 bases). V was cut by 3 bases and J by 3 bases, with 14 bases left in between. CDR3 length equals 14 residues. Per germline, CDR1 DFQATT and CDR2 SNEGSKA (reference sequence).

This clone was counted between two and nine times. The rearrangement links TRBV10-1 to TRBJ2-4; D perhaps matches TRBD1 (5 bases). CDR1 WNHNN and CDR2 SYGVQD come from the germline V gene (reference sequence). V was trimmed by 10 bases and J by 0 bases, leaving 22 bases between them. The CDR3 has 17 residues. The CDR3 bases are TGCGCCACCTCCGGGCAGGGTAGGCATGAAGCCAAAAACATTCAGTACTTC. Translating it yields CATSGQGRHEAKNIQYF.

The chain links TRBV7-3 to TRBJ2-1; D may be TRBD2 (5 bases). This CDR3 has 15 residues. The V end lost 1 base, the J end lost 6 bases, and 13 bases lay between the germline ends. CDR1 and CDR2 (germline): SGHTA, FQGTGA. The CDR3 nucleotides are TGTGCCAGCAGCTTAAGTGGGAGCGGAGGCAATGAGCAGTTCTTC. Residues: CASSLSGSGGNEQFF.

This chain uses TRBV19 with TRBJ1-6; a possible D gene is TRBD1 (6 bases). Germline lookup yields CDR1 LNHDA and CDR2 SQIVND (reference sequence). The length of the CDR3 is 15 residues. V was cut by 6 bases and J by 5 bases, with 14 bases left in between. The DNA for the CDR3 is TGTGCCAGTAGCCTACAGGGAGCTGATAATTCACCCCTCCACTTT. Residues: CASSLQGADNSPLHF.

The count of this clone is one. The chain uses TRBV28 and TRBJ2-5; a weak D match, TRBD2 (6 bases). V gave up 6 bases and J gave up 5 bases, with 16 bases separating them. Germline V lookup: CDR1 MDHEN, CDR2 SYDVKM. The CDR3 totals 14 residues. In DNA form, the CDR3 reads TGTGCCAGCAGGGTGGCGGGGAAAAAGGAGACCCAGTACTTC. Translating gives CASRVAGKKETQYF.

The genes are TRBV23-1 and TRBJ2-3, with D hard to call. TRBV23-1 is reported as an ORF; its role is uncertain. CDR3 size: 13 residues. Trimming stripped 0 bases from V and 6 bases from J, with 7 bases between. CDR3 bases: TGCGCCAGCAGTCAATCGCGGTATGATACGCAGTATTTT. Protein sequence: CASSQSRYDTQYF.

The J gene is TRBJ1-1, the V gene TRBV6-2 or TRBV6-3; D unresolved. Germline V lookup: CDR1 MNHEY, CDR2 SVGEGT. This CDR3 spans 13 amino acids. Trimming removed 0 bases from V and 9 bases from J, with 11 bases in between. The CDR3 region has the DNA TGTGCCAGCAGTTACTCGAGAGGGAATAAAGCTTTCTTT. It encodes CASSYSRGNKAFF.

The V gene is TRBV27, the J gene TRBJ1-2; 8 nucleotides match TRBD1. Germline loops: CDR1 MNHEY, CDR2 SMNVEV (reference sequence). This CDR3 contains 13 residues. V was pared by 5 bases and J by 2 bases, with 1 base of the junction left unmatched. CDR3 DNA: TGTGCCAGCAGTAGACAGGGGAACTATGGCTACACCTTC. It translates to CASSRQGNYGYTF.

The chain employs TRBV5-1 and TRBJ2-2; maybe TRBD2 (6 bases). The CDR3 consists of 15 residues. CDR1 is SGHRS and CDR2 is YFSETQ in the germline V gene. V dropped 0 bases and J dropped 5 bases, with 11 bases sitting between them. CDR3 in amino acids: CASSLAGVRTGELFF. In DNA form, the CDR3 reads TGCGCCAGCAGCTTGGCGGGAGTAAGAACCGGGGAGCTGTTTTTT.

This chain joins TRBV27 and TRBJ2-1; no definite D call. Germline lookup yields CDR1 MNHEY and CDR2 SMNVEV (reference sequence). The CDR3 is 13 residues long. V was clipped by 5 bases and J by 7 bases, with 12 bases between them. The CDR3 DNA is TGTGCCAGCAGTCCGGATCCTAGGAATGAGCAGTTCTTC. This gives the protein CASSPDPRNEQFF.

The chain combines TRBV7-2 with TRBJ2-3, with 9 positions matching TRBD2. This CDR3 spans 15 amino acids. Trimming removed 5 bases from V and 6 bases from J; junction bases left unmatched: 9. Germline-derived CDR1 and CDR2 are SGHTA and FQGNSA. In nucleotides, the CDR3 is TGTGCCAGCAGCCCATACGGTGGACTAGCGGATACGCAGTATTTT. Translation: CASSPYGGLADTQYF.

The chain joins TRBV28 to TRBJ1-4; 10 bases line up with TRBD1. The V segment lost 6 bases and the J segment 5 bases; nucleotides outside the gene matches: 3. The CDR3 sequence is 14 residues long. Per germline, CDR1 MDHEN and CDR2 SYDVKM. The CDR3, as DNA: TGTGCCAGCAGGGGACAGGGGTGGAATGAAAAACTGTTTTTT. This translates into CASRGQGWNEKLFF.

V and J are TRBV6-5 and TRBJ1-5; TRBD1 might be the D (6 bases). Deletions cut 8 bases from V and 0 bases from J, with 11 bases between. The CDR3 has 14 residues. The germline gives CDR1 MNHEY, CDR2 SVGAGI. CDR3 protein: CASLDSYSNQPQHF. The CDR3 DNA reads TGTGCCAGCCTGGACAGCTATAGCAATCAGCCCCAGCATTTT.